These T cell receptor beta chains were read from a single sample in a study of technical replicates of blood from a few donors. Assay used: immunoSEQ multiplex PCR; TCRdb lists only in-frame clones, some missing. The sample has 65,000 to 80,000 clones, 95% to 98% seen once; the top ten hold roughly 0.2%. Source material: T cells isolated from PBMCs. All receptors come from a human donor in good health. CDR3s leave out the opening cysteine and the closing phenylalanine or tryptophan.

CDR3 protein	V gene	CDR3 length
ASSYRQGEKLF	TRBV5-4	11
ASSFGNDEQY	TRBV19	10
ASRALEAYEQY	TRBV27	11
ATDPGLNTGELF	TRBV11-2	12
ASSDLTGHGYT	TRBV6-5	11
ASSWGLAGDNEQF	TRBV5-8	13
ASKTGGGETQY	TRBV2	11
ASSSTGGFGELF	TRBV5-4	12
ASSASGLFGETQY	TRBV10-1	13
ASSATISEAF	TRBV5-6	10
ASSLLGGANVLT	TRBV7-9	12
SVERGQGSSYEQY	TRBV29-1	13
AINAGTDLIFYGYT	TRBV10-3	14
ASSEGQGGFEQY	TRBV2	12
AISGLTDTQY	TRBV10-3	10
AWSAPYSYEQY	TRBV30	11
ASSPQGNQPQH	TRBV6-5	11
ASSQSGSYYEQY	TRBV9	12
ASSVETGFNGYT	TRBV9	12
ASSLRDRAYEQY	TRBV7-9	12
ASSPGGYGYT	TRBV6-5	10
ASSLGPGGQDYGYT	TRBV4-1	14
ASSGGQGRHFEAF	TRBV6-1	13
ASSLLRRDEQY	TRBV27	11
ASSPGRAGIRYEQY	TRBV19	14
ASSLLGGNQPQH	TRBV7-8	12
ASSYSRGRWNTEAF	TRBV6-6	14
AISGQKTQETQY	TRBV10-3	12
AISGAVGNTEAF	TRBV10-3	12
ASRGGAATQY	TRBV6-1	10
ATSRGIYRELF	TRBV15	11
ASSVIVSHNEQF	TRBV25-1	12
ASSNLGQGEETQY	TRBV27	13
ASSLGEGVPYEQY	TRBV4-1	13
ASSVEGLAGVTDTQY	TRBV9	15
ASSPPLGADTQY	TRBV5-1	12
ASSQRDRAHNEQF	TRBV7-9	13
ASSTGGAYEQY	TRBV6-5	11
ASSLGAGDTQY	TRBV27	11
ASSSGTSGSEQY	TRBV6-5	12
ASSHRTGDEKLF	TRBV4-3	12
ASSLSGKTYEQY	TRBV5-4	12
ASSQGIRGTIYEQY	TRBV4-1	14
ASSLKTGRNTEAF	TRBV5-4	13
ASSLYPLLAGSNTDTQY	TRBV28	17
ASSEAPAESANYGYT	TRBV2	15
ASSPIFGTGLGYT	TRBV6-1	13